The present TCR beta chain was sequenced within a study of immune evolution from preneoplasia to lung adenocarcinoma. Study-wide findings and caveats: Highest clonality occurred in KRAS-mutant, not EGFR-mutant or double wild-type, nodules.

Patients had resection in Japan or China between the mid-2010s and the late 2010s. Produced via immunoSEQ multiplex PCR; TCRdb's table is partial and in-frame only. The sample lists roughly 38,000 clones, about 74% occurring once. This clone has only one observation. Its target is not known. Input material: FFPE invasive lung adenocarcinoma tissue. The clonotype was recovered from a person between 55 and 70 years old with lung adenocarcinoma.

The CDR3 nucleotides are TGCAGCGTTGGGGGGGGTGAGCGGTACGAGCAGTACTTC. The encoded protein is CSVGGGERYEQYF. V and J are TRBV29-1 and TRBJ2-7; 7 bases map to TRBD2. The CDR3 loop spans 13 amino acids. Unmatched junction bases numbered 7, after V lost 4 bases and J lost 4 bases. Germline assignment: CDR1 SQVTM and CDR2 ANQGSEA.